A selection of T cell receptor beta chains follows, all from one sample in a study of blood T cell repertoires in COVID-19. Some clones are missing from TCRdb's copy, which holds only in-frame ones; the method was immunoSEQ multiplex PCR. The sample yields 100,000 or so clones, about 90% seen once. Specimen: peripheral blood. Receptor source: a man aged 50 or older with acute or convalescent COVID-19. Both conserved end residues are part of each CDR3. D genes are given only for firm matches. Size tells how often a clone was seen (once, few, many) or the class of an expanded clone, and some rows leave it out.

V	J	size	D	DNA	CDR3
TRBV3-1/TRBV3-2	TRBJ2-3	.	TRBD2	TGTGCCAGCAGCCTAACGGGACTAGCGGGGGCAGATACGCAGTATTTT	CASSLTGLAGADTQYF
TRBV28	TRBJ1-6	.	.	TGTGCCAGCAGTAGAGGGCTCAGGAATTCACCCCTCCACTTT	CASSRGLRNSPLHF
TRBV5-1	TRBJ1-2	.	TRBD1	TGCGCCAGCAGCTCCGGGACAGGAGACGGCTACACCTTC	CASSSGTGDGYTF
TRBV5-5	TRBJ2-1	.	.	TGTGCCAGCAGCTTATACGGGGAGAGCTCCTACAATGAGCAGTTCTTC	CASSLYGESSYNEQFF
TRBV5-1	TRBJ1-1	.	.	TGCGCCAGCAGCCCTGGTCGACAGGTGAACACTGAAGCTTTCTTT	CASSPGRQVNTEAFF
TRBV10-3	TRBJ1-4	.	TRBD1	TGTGCCATCAGTGAAACAGGGGGCGCAGGGGCGACTAATGAAAAACTGTTTTTT	CAISETGGAGATNEKLFF
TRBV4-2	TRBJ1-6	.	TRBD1	TGTGCCAGCAGCCCCTCCGGGACAGGGGGCTCACCCCTCCACTTT	CASSPSGTGGSPLHF
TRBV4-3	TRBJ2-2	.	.	TGCGCCAGCAGCCAAGATCTTAACACCGGGGAGCTGTTTTTT	CASSQDLNTGELFF
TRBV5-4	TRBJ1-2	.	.	TGTGCCAGCAGCTTGGACTGGGAGGGCTACACCTTC	CASSLDWEGYTF
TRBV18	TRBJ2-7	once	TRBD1	TGTGCCAGCTCACCAATGGGACAGGGGGCCTACGAGCAGTACTTC	CASSPMGQGAYEQYF
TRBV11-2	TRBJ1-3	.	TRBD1	TGTGCCAGCAGCCCAGACAGGGCCCAAGCTCGACTCTGGAACACCATATATTTT	CASSPDRAQARLWNTIYF
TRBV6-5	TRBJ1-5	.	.	TGTGCCAGCAGGGTCAGTAGCAATCAGCCCCAGCATTTT	CASRVSSNQPQHF
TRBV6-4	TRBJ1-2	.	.	TGTGCCAGCAGTGGACAGCCTAACTATGGCTACACCTTC	CASSGQPNYGYTF
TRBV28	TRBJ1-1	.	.	TGTGCCAGCAGTACAGGCGGGAGGACTGAAGCTTTCTTT	CASSTGGRTEAFF
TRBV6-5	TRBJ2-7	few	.	TGTGCCAGCAGGAGGACAGGGAGGGCCGAGCAGTACTTC	CASRRTGRAEQYF
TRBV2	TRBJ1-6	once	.	TGTGCCAGCAGTGACCAGGGTAGGGTTTCACCCCTCCACTTT	CASSDQGRVSPLHF